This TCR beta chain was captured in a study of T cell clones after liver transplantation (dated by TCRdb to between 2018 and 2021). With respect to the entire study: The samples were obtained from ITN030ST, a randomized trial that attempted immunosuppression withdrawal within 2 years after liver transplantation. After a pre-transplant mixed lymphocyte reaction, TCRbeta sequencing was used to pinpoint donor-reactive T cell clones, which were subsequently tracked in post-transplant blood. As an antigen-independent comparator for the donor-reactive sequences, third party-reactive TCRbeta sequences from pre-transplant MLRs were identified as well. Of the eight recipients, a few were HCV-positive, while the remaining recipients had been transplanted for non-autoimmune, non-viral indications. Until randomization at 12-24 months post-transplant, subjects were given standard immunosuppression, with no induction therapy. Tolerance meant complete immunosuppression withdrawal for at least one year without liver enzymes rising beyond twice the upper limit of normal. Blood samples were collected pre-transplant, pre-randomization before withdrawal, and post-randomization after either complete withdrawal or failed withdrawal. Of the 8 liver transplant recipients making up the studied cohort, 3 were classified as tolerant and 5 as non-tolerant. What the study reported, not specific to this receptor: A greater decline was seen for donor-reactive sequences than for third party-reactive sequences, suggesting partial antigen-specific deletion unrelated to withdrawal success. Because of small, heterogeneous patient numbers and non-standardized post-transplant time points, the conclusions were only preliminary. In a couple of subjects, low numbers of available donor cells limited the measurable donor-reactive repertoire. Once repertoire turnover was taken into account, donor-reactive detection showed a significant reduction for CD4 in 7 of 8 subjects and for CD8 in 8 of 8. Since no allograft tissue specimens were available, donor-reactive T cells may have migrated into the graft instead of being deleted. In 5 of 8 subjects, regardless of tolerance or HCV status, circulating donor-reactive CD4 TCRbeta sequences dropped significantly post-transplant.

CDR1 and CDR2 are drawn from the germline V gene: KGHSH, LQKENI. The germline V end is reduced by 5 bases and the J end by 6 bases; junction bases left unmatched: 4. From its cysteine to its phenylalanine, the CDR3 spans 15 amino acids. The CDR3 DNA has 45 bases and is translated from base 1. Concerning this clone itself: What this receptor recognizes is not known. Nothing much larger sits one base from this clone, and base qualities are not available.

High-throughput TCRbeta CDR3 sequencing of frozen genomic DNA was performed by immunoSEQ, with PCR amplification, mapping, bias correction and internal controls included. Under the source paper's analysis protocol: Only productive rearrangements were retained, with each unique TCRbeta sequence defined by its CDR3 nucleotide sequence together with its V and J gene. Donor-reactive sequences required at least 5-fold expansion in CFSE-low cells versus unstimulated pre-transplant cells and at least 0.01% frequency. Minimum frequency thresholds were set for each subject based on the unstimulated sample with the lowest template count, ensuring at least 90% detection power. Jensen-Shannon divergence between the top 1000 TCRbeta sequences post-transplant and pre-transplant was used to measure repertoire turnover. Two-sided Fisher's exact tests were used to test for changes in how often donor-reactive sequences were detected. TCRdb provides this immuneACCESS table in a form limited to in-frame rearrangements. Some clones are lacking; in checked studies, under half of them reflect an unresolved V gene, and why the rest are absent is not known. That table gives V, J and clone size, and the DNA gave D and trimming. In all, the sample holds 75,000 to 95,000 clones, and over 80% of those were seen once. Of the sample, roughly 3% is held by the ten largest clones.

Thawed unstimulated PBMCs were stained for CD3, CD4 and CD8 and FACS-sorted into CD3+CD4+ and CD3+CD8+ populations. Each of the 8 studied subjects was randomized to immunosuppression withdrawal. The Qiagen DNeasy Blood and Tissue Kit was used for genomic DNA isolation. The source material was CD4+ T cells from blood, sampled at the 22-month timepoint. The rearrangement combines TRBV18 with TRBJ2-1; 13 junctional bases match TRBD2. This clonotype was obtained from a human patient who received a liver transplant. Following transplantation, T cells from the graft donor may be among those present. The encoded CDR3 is CASSIGLAGVNEQFF. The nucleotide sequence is TGTGCCAGCTCAATTGGACTAGCGGGAGTCAATGAGCAGTTCTTC.